A single sample gave rise to the 16 T cell receptor beta chains below, sequenced in a study of Ad26.COV2.S vaccination and SARS-CoV-2 variants. Libraries were prepared by immunoSEQ multiplex PCR; TCRdb keeps only in-frame clonotypes and omits some of them. The sample has approximately 400,000 clones, about 91% seen once. The input for sequencing was peripheral blood, taken after recovery from COVID-19. The receptor set was obtained from a human donor who had recovered from COVID-19.

V usage is TRBV12-3 or TRBV12-4 and J usage is TRBJ2-7; tentative D call: TRBD2 (5 bases). This CDR3 has 13 amino acids. The V and J ends lost 7 bases and 3 bases respectively, with 13 bases between them. The CDR3 here is CASISVGSYEQYF. CDR3 nucleotides: TGTGCCAGCATCAGCGTAGGGAGCTACGAGCAGTACTTC.

This chain links TRBV27 with TRBJ2-5, with TRBD2 identical over 12 bases. The CDR3 runs 14 residues. Looked up from germline, CDR1 is MNHEY and CDR2 is SMNVEV (reference sequence). J gave up 4 bases and V 6 bases, and 3 bases lay outside the gene matches. The CDR3 loop is CASSWTSGVETQYF. CDR3 in DNA: TGTGCCAGCAGCTGGACTAGCGGGGTAGAGACCCAGTACTTC.

This chain links TRBV19 with TRBJ2-2; D is ambiguous. The CDR3 is made up of 15 amino acids. V gave up 9 bases and J gave up 5 bases, with 19 bases separating them. From germline, CDR1 is LNHDA and CDR2 SQIVND (reference sequence). Written as DNA, the CDR3 is TGTGCCAGCTCCCGGATCCACGGAGAGACCGGGGAGCTGTTTTTT. Translation gives CASSRIHGETGELFF.

The chain couples TRBV19 to TRBJ2-3; maybe TRBD1 (5 bases). The CDR3 length is 16 residues. Germline CDR1 LNHDA, CDR2 SQIVND (reference sequence). V lost 6 bases and J 3 bases, leaving 19 bases between the germline ends. Here the CDR3 reads CASRMGQPLETDTQYF. The CDR3 bases are TGTGCCAGTAGGATGGGGCAGCCATTGGAGACAGATACGCAGTATTTT.

This sequence joins TRBV29-1 and TRBJ1-1; 9 nucleotides align to TRBD1. CDR3 length: 15 amino acids. The V gene end was trimmed by 7 bases and the J gene end by 9 bases; junction bases not matched to a gene: 18. Per germline, CDR1 SQVTM and CDR2 ANQGSEA. The CDR3 DNA reads as TGCAGCGACCATGGTGGGGGACAGGGTGAAGTGAAAGCTTTCTTT. Translating gives CSDHGGGQGEVKAFF.

This sequence joins TRBV6-5 and TRBJ2-5; D remains ambiguous. Germline CDR1 reads MNHEY; CDR2 reads SVGAGI. This CDR3 is built from 11 residues. V was clipped by 2 bases and J by 5 bases, with 3 bases between them. The CDR3 DNA reads as TGTGCCAGCAGTTACCGGGAGACCCAGTACTTC. It codes for CASSYRETQYF.

This sequence joins TRBV7-9 and TRBJ1-2, with TRBD1 identical over 9 bases. Looked up from germline, CDR1 is SEHNR and CDR2 is FQNEAQ (reference sequence). With V trimmed by 5 bases and J by 7 bases, 8 bases remained unmatched. The CDR3 is 14 amino acids. CDR3 sequence reads: CASSHDRGSGGYTF. Here the CDR3 DNA reads TGTGCCAGCAGCCACGACAGGGGGAGCGGTGGCTACACCTTC. The variable domain in full, completed from reference TRBV7-9 and TRBJ1-2, reads DTGVSQNPRHKITKRGQNVTFRCDPISEHNRLYWYRQTLGQGPEFLTYFQNEAQLEKSRLLSDRFSAERPKGSFSTLEIQRTEQGDSAMYLCASSHDRGSGGYTFGSGTRLTVV.

The V call is TRBV7-2, the J call TRBJ2-7; D is unresolved. CDR3 length: 14 residues. Trimming stripped 8 bases from V and 0 bases from J, with 14 bases between. Germline CDR1 and CDR2: SGHTA and FQGNSA. Here the CDR3 reads CASGPGGPSYEQYF. The CDR3 nucleotides read TGTGCCAGCGGTCCGGGCGGACCCTCCTACGAGCAGTACTTC.

The chain links TRBV6-2 or TRBV6-3 to TRBJ2-6, with D perhaps TRBD1 (6 bases). Germline CDR1 and CDR2: MNHEY and SVGEGT. This CDR3 has 16 amino acids. V lost 2 bases, J lost 4 bases, and 12 bases lay in between. The DNA of the CDR3 is TGTGCCAGCAGTTACCGCAGGGGTCCCGGGGCCAACGTCCTGACTTTC. As protein: CASSYRRGPGANVLTF.

This chain joins TRBV19 and TRBJ1-1; weak D call: TRBD1 (6 bases). Germline values: CDR1 LNHDA, CDR2 SQIVND (reference sequence). This CDR3 has 16 amino acids. V was pared by 6 bases and J by 4 bases, with 21 bases between. The CDR3, as DNA: TGTGCCAGTAGCGACGTCCGGACAGTGGGGGGCACTGAAGCTTTCTTT. Translation gives CASSDVRTVGGTEAFF. The full variable domain, in which reference TRBV19 and TRBJ1-1 provide the parts outside the CDR3, is DGGITQSPKYLFRKEGQNVTLSCEQNLNHDAMYWYRQDPGQGLRLIYYSQIVNDFQKGDIAEGYSVSREKKESFPLTVTSAQKNPTAFYLCASSDVRTVGGTEAFFGQGTRLTVV.

The rearrangement links TRBV18 to TRBJ2-4; possibly TRBD2 for D (5 bases). V lost 0 bases, J lost 2 bases, and 11 bases lay in between. The germline V gene has CDR1 KGHSH and CDR2 LQKENI. The CDR3 runs 16 residues. The CDR3 reads CASSPPLAQPKNIQYF. The CDR3 DNA sequence: TGTGCCAGCTCACCACCGCTAGCACAGCCCAAAAACATTCAGTACTTC.

The chain uses TRBV7-9 and TRBJ1-2; 10 bases agree with TRBD1. J lost 4 bases, V lost 0 bases, and 5 bases had no gene match. The V gene's germline CDR1 is SEHNR and CDR2 FQNEAQ (reference sequence). CDR3 length: 16 amino acids. This CDR3 reads CASSLAGTGEVYGYTF. The CDR3 region has the DNA TGTGCCAGCAGCTTAGCTGGGACAGGGGAGGTCTATGGCTACACCTTC.

This rearrangement joins TRBV7-8 to TRBJ2-1, with D possibly being TRBD2 (7 bases). V gave up 0 bases and J gave up 4 bases, with 16 bases separating them. Germline V lookup: CDR1 SGHVS, CDR2 FQNEAQ. CDR3 length: 17 residues. The CDR3 DNA reads TGTGCCAGCAGCTTAGCGCGAGGCGGGGGCCGTTACAATGAGCAGTTCTTC. This translates into CASSLARGGGRYNEQFF.

This chain joins TRBV7-9 and TRBJ1-2, with no clear D. The CDR3 is made up of 14 amino acids. CDR1 is SEHNR and CDR2 is FQNEAQ in the germline V gene (reference sequence). V was shortened by 1 base and J by 2 bases, with 8 bases between the two germline ends. CDR3 DNA sequence: TGTGCCAGCAGCTTAGGAGGGTGGAACTATGGCTACACCTTC. This translates into CASSLGGWNYGYTF.

The chain recombines TRBV29-1 with TRBJ2-5; D is possibly TRBD1 or TRBD2 (5 bases each). This CDR3 has 12 amino acids. V was clipped by 5 bases and J by 3 bases, with 10 bases between them. CDR1 and CDR2 (germline): SQVTM, ANQGSEA. DNA of the CDR3: TGCAGCGTTATCCGAGGGGAAGAGACCCAGTACTTC. This codes for CSVIRGEETQYF.

V and J are TRBV25-1 and TRBJ2-4, with D perhaps TRBD1 (6 bases). CDR1 and CDR2 from the germline V gene are MGHDK and SYGVNS. Trimming took off 2 bases at V and 6 bases at J, with 11 bases between the two ends. The CDR3 spans 14 residues. CDR3 nucleotides: TGTGCCAGCAGTGAAGAGAGCAGGGGAAACATTCAGTACTTC. Its protein product is CASSEESRGNIQYF.